This T cell receptor beta chain was documented in a study of molecular identifiers for immune sequencing clone quantification. Points from the study as a whole: Identical TCR molecules that share a barcode could lead to an underestimation of highly expanded clone sizes.

Sorting was used to obtain naive CD8 T cells (CD8+CD4-CCR7+CD45RA+). This CDR3 is built from 16 residues. Germline CDR1 and CDR2: LNHNV and YYDKDF (reference sequence). V lost 3 bases and J lost 6, with 17 bases in between. Regarding this clonotype: What it binds is not known.

Methods described previously, with TCR primers listed, were used for bulk TCR libraries. One entry per CDR3 protein results from TCRdb running MiXCR on the PCR reads. The table lists nearly 650,000 distinct CDR3 sequences, 25% of them singletons. This sequence joins TRBV15 and TRBJ2-2; D is tentatively TRBD1 or TRBD2 (5 bases each). The sequencing sample was made of naive CD8+ T cells from blood, with Jurkat cell RNA spiked in. The subset is: FACS-sorted CD8+CD4-CCR7+CD45RA+ naive T cells. The TCR comes from a human donor in good health. Some libraries in this study had Jurkat cell RNA spiked in. This CDR3 reads CATSSPGAIPPGELFF. The CDR3 bases are TGTGCCACCAGCAGCCCCGGGGCGATCCCCCCCGGGGAGCTGTTTTTT.